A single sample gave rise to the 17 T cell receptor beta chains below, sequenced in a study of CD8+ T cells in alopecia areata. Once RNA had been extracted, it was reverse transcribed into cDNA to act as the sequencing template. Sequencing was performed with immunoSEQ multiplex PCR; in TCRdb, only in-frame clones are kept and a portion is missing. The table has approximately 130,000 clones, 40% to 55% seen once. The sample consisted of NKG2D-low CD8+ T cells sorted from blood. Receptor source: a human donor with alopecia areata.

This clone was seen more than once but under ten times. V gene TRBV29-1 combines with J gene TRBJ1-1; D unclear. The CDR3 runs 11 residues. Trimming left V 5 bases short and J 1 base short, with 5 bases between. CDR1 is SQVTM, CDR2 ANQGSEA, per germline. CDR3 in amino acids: CSVRQNTEAFF. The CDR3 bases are TGCAGCGTTCGACAGAACACTGAAGCTTTCTTT.

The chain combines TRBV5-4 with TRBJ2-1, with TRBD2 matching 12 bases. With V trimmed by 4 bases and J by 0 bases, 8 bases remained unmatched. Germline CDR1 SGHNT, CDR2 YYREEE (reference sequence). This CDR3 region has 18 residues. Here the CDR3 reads CASSKTSGGLSSYNEQFF. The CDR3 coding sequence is TGTGCCAGCAGCAAGACTAGCGGGGGCCTAAGCTCCTACAATGAGCAGTTCTTC.

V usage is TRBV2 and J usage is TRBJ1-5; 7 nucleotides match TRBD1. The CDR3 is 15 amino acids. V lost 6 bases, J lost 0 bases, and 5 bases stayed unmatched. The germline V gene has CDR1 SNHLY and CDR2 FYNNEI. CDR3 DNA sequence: TGTGCCAGCAGGCCTGGGACAGTTAGCAATCAGCCCCAGCATTTT. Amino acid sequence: CASRPGTVSNQPQHF.

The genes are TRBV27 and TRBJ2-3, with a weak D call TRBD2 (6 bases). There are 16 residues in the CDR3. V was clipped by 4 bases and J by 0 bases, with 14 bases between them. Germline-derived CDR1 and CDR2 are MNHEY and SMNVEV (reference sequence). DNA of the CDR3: TGTGCCAGCAGTTCCCCGGGAGAAACTAGCACAGATACGCAGTATTTT. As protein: CASSSPGETSTDTQYF.

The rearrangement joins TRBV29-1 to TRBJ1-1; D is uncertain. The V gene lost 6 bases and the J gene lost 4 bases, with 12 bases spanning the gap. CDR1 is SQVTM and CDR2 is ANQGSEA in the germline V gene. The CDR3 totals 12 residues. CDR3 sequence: CSVAGLSTEAFF. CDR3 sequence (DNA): TGCAGCGTCGCTGGACTGAGCACTGAAGCTTTCTTT.

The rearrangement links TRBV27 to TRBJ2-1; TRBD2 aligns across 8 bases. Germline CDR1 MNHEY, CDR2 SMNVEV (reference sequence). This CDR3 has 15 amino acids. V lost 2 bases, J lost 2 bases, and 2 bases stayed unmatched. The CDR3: CASSLRGGPYNEQFF. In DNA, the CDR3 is TGTGCCAGCAGTTTACGGGGGGGTCCCTACAATGAGCAGTTCTTC.

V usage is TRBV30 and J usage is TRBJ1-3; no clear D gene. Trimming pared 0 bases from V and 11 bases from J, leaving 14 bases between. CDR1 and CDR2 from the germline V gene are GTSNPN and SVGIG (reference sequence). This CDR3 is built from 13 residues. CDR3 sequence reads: CAWSVTEAISIYF. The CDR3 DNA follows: TGTGCCTGGAGTGTAACAGAAGCCATCTCCATATATTTT.

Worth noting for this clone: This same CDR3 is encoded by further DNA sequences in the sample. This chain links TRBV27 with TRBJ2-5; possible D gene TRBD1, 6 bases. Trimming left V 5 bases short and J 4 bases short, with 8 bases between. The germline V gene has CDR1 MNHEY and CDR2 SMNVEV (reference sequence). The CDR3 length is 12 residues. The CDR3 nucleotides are TGTGCCAGCAGTACAGGGCGAGAGACCCAGTACTTC. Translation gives CASSTGRETQYF.

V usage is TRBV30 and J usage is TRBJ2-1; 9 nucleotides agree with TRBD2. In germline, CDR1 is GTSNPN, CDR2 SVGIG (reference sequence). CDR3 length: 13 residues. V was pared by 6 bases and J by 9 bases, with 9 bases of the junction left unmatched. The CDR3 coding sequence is TGTGCCTGCGGGGCTAGCGGGGTCGCTGAGCAGTTCTTC. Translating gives CACGASGVAEQFF. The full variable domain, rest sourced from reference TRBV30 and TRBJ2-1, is SQTIHQWPATLVQPVGSPLSLECTVEGTSNPNLYWYRQAAGRGLQLLFYSVGIGQISSEVPQNLSASRPQDRQFILSSKKLLLSDSGFYLCACGASGVAEQFFGPGTRLTVL.

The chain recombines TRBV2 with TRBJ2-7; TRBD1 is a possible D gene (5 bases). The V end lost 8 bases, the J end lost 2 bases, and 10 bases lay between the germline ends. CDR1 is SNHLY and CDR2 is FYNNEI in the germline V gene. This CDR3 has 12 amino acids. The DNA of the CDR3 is TGTGCCAGCGGGCAGGGAACCTACGAGCAGTACTTC. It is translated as CASGQGTYEQYF.

CDR3: CASIPGQGTNYGYTF. CDR3 sequence (DNA): TGTGCCAGCATCCCCGGACAGGGAACTAACTATGGCTACACCTTC. This chain joins TRBV21-1 and TRBJ1-2; TRBD1 is the table's D call, not checked against the DNA. TRBV21-1 is a documented pseudogene. This CDR3 is built from 15 residues.

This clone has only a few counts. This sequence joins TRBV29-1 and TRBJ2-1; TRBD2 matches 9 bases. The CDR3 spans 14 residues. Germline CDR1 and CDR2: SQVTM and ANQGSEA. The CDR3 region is CGTERAGGGNEQFF. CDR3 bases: TGCGGTACAGAACGAGCGGGAGGCGGTAATGAGCAGTTCTTC.

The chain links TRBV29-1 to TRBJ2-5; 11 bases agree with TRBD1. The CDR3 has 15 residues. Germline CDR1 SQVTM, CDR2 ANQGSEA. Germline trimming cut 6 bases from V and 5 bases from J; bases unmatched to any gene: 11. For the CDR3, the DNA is TGCAGCGTGACATCTGGACAGGGGGCCAGGGAGACCCAGTACTTC. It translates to CSVTSGQGARETQYF.

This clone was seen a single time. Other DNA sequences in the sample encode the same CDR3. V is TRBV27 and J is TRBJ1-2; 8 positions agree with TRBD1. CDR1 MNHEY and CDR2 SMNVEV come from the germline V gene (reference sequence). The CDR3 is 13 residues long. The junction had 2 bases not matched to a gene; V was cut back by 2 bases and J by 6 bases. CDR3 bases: TGTGCCAGCAGTTTAGGACAGGGAAATGGCTACACCTTC. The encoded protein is CASSLGQGNGYTF.

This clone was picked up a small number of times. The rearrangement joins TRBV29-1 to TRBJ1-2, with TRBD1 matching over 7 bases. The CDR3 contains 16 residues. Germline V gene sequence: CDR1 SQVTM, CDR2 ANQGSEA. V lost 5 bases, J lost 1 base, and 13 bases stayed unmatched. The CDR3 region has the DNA TGCAGCGTTCGCCTACCGCGGACAGGAAATAACTATGGCTACACCTTC. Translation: CSVRLPRTGNNYGYTF.

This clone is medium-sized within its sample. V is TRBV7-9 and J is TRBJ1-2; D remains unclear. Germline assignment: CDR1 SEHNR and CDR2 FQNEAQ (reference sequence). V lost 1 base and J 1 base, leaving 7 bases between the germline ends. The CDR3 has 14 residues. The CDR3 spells CASSLVPSNYGYTF. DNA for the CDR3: TGTGCCAGCAGCTTAGTTCCGAGTAACTATGGCTACACCTTC.

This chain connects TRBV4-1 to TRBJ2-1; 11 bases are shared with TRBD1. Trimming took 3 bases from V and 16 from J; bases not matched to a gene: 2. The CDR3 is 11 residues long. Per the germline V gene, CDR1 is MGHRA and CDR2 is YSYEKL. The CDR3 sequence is CASSQDRGLFF. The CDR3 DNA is TGCGCCAGCAGCCAGGACAGGGGGCTCTTCTTC.